The 13 T cell receptor beta chains reported below all come from one sample, sequenced in a study of TIL therapy for anti-PD-1-resistant metastatic lung cancer. Described time point: pre-treatment sample, taken before nivolumab and TIL therapy. The immunoSEQ assay was v3. The repertoire was sequenced with immunoSEQ multiplex PCR; TCRdb's copy has only in-frame clones and lacks some. The sample contains tens of thousands of clones, about 80% of which appear only once. The sample here was blood, taken at baseline. These receptors were collected from a woman between 30 and 80 years old with non-small cell lung cancer.

This clone has more than one count but fewer than ten. The J gene is TRBJ2-5, the V gene TRBV29-1, with TRBD2 identical over 7 bases. Germline CDR1 is SQVTM and CDR2 is ANQGSEA. The CDR3 sequence is 14 residues long. V lost 6 bases, J lost 1 base, and 8 bases stayed unmatched. CDR3 sequence reads: CSVGGVLLQETQYF. The DNA of the CDR3 is TGCAGCGTGGGGGGGGTCCTACTCCAAGAGACCCAGTACTTC.

The V gene is TRBV5-1, the J gene TRBJ2-7, with 9 bases identical to TRBD2. V was clipped by 0 bases and J by 2 bases; unmatched bases: 3. This CDR3 is 15 amino acids long. Germline values: CDR1 SGHRS, CDR2 YFSETQ. This CDR3 reads CASSLVTSGTYEQYF. The CDR3 region has the DNA TGCGCCAGCAGCTTGGTGACTAGCGGTACCTACGAGCAGTACTTC.

This clone was counted once. This chain links TRBV5-6 with TRBJ2-3; 7 bases match TRBD2. CDR1 and CDR2 from the germline V gene are SGHDT and YYEEEE. This CDR3 is built from 17 residues. The V segment lost 3 bases and the J segment 8 bases; nucleotides outside the gene matches: 18. The CDR3 DNA follows: TGTGCCAGCAGCTCCCGGTTTACTAGCGCCACGAACCCTACGCAGTATTTT. It encodes CASSSRFTSATNPTQYF. The complete variable domain, with remaining parts taken from reference TRBV5-6 and TRBJ2-3, reads DAGVTQSPTHLIKTRGQQVTLRCSPKSGHDTVSWYQQALGQGPQFIFQYYEEEERQRGNFPDRFSGHQFPNYSSELNVNALLLGDSALYLCASSSRFTSATNPTQYFGPGTRLTVL.

The V gene is TRBV29-1, the J gene TRBJ1-1; D is possibly TRBD1 (6 bases). CDR3 length equals 12 residues. Germline values: CDR1 SQVTM, CDR2 ANQGSEA. CDR3 DNA: TGCGTTACGGGGGGGGGCGGCACTGAAGCTTTCTTT. This encodes CVTGGGGTEAFF.

The J gene is TRBJ2-7, the V gene TRBV11-3; 9 bases align to TRBD1. Unmatched junction bases numbered 5, after V lost 1 base and J lost 1 base. In germline, CDR1 is SGHNT, CDR2 YENEEA. The CDR3 contains 16 residues. The CDR3 loop is CASSLGRGQGSYEQYF. The CDR3 DNA reads as TGTGCCAGCAGCTTAGGGCGGGGACAGGGTTCCTACGAGCAGTACTTC.

This chain uses TRBV6-4 with TRBJ2-6, with D maybe TRBD2 (5 bases). From germline, CDR1 is MRHNA and CDR2 SNTAGT. V was pared by 8 bases and J by 3 bases, with 11 bases between. The CDR3 extends over 14 amino acids. CDR3 amino acids: CASARGGGANVLTF. CDR3 DNA sequence: TGTGCCAGCGCCCGGGGTGGTGGGGCCAACGTCCTGACTTTC.

The V call is TRBV7-9, the J call TRBJ1-1; maybe TRBD1 (5 bases). The CDR3 has 13 residues. The germline V gene encodes CDR1 SEHNR and CDR2 FQNEAQ (reference sequence). Trimming took 3 bases from V and 4 from J, leaving 9 bases between them. CDR3 loop: CASSFTQGTEAFF. The CDR3, as DNA: TGTGCCAGCAGCTTTACCCAGGGCACTGAAGCTTTCTTT.

This clone came up a few times. The chain couples TRBV14 to TRBJ2-7; D may be TRBD1 or TRBD2 (5 bases each). The CDR3 is made up of 15 amino acids. Trimming took off 4 bases at V and 3 bases at J, with 16 bases between the two ends. Germline assignment: CDR1 SGHDN and CDR2 FVKESK. CDR3 amino acids: CASSLRSGPDYEQYF. CDR3 in DNA: TGTGCCAGCAGCCTTAGGTCGGGACCGGACTACGAGCAGTACTTC.

This sequence joins TRBV2 and TRBJ2-4; 10 bases are a match to TRBD2. With 2 bases clipped from V and 6 bases from J, the junction kept 16 bases outside the gene matches. Germline V gene sequence: CDR1 SNHLY, CDR2 FYNNEI. CDR3 length: 19 residues. This chain's CDR3 is CASSERGRLAGEWGNIQYF. The CDR3 DNA sequence: TGTGCCAGCAGTGAACGTGGTCGGCTAGCGGGAGAGTGGGGAAACATTCAGTACTTC.

J is TRBJ2-1 and V is TRBV5-1; 15 bases are a match to TRBD2. V was clipped by 9 bases and J by 9 bases; unmatched bases: 10. This CDR3 has 15 amino acids. Germline assignment: CDR1 SGHRS and CDR2 YFSETQ. CDR3 DNA: TGCGCCACCGCCCCGGGACTAGCGGGAGGTGCTGAGCAGTTCTTC. As protein: CATAPGLAGGAEQFF.

V and J are TRBV19 and TRBJ2-4, with TRBD1 as a possible D gene (6 bases). The V end lost 4 bases, the J end lost 3 bases, and 10 bases lay between the germline ends. Per germline, CDR1 LNHDA and CDR2 SQIVND (reference sequence). The CDR3 loop spans 14 amino acids. The CDR3 here is CASSTQGNKNIQYF. For the CDR3, the DNA is TGTGCCAGTAGTACCCAGGGGAACAAAAACATTCAGTACTTC.

This clone came up once. V gene TRBV2 combines with J gene TRBJ2-3; TRBD2 matches at 10 bases. Trimming removed 6 bases from V and 3 bases from J; junction bases left unmatched: 3. The CDR3 is made up of 14 amino acids. Germline V gene sequence: CDR1 SNHLY, CDR2 FYNNEI. CDR3 in amino acids: CASRPSGSTDTQYF. CDR3 coding DNA: TGTGCCAGCAGGCCTAGCGGGAGTACAGATACGCAGTATTTT.

V usage is TRBV14 and J usage is TRBJ1-4; the D is unclear. The germline V gene encodes CDR1 SGHDN and CDR2 FVKESK. CDR3 size: 15 residues. Trimming stripped 5 bases from V and 7 bases from J, with 17 bases between. The CDR3 nucleotides read TGTGCCAGCAGCTTGAGTTGGGAGATCAGTGAAAAACTGTTTTTT. This translates into CASSLSWEISEKLFF.